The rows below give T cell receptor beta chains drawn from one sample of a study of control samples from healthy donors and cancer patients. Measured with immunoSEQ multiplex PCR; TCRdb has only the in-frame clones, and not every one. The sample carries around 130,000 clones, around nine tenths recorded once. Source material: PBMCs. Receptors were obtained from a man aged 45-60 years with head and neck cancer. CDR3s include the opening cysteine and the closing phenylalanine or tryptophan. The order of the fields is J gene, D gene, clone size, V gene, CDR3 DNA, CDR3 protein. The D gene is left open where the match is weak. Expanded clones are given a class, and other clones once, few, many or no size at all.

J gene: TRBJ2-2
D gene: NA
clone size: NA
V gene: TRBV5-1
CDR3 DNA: TGCGCCAGCAGCTTCGACTCTGCTGGTGGGGAGCTGTTTTTT
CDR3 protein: CASSFDSAGGELFF

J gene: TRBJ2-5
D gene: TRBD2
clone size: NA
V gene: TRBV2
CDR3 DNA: TGTGCCAGCAATGTGGGACTAGGGGTGGAAGAGACCCAGTACTTC
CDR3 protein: CASNVGLGVEETQYF

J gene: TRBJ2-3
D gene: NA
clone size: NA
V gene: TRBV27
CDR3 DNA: TGTGCCAGCAGTACACCCCCAGGAGATACGCAGTATTTT
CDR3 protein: CASSTPPGDTQYF

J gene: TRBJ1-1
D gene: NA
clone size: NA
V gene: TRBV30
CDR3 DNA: TGTGCCTGGAGTGCTTTTTACCCGGGGGCGGTCATGAACACTGAAGCTTTCTTT
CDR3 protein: CAWSAFYPGAVMNTEAFF

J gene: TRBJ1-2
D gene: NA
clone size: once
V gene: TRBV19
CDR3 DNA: TGTGCCAGTACCGGGGTCTCGGACTATGGCTACACCTTC
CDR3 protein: CASTGVSDYGYTF

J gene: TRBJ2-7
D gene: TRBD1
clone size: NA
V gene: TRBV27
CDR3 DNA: TGTGCCAGCAGAGAGACAGGGAAGAGCTCCTACGAGCAGTACTTC
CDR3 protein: CASRETGKSSYEQYF

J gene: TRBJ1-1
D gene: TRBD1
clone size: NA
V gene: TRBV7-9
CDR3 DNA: TGTGCCAGCAGCCCGATCGGGACAGGGACGAACACTGAAGCTTTCTTT
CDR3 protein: CASSPIGTGTNTEAFF

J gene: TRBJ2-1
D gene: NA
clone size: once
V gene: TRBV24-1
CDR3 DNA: TGTGCCACCAGTGATTTCCCGGGGAGCTCCTACAATGAGCAGTTCTTC
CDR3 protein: CATSDFPGSSYNEQFF

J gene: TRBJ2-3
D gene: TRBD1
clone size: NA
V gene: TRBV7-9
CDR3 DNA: TGTGCCAGCAGTAGAGGGACAGGGAGCACAGATACGCAGTATTTT
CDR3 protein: CASSRGTGSTDTQYF

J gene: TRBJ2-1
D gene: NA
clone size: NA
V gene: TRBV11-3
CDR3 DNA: TGTGCCAGCAGCTCCGGATACTCCTACAATGAGCAGTTCTTC
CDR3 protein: CASSSGYSYNEQFF

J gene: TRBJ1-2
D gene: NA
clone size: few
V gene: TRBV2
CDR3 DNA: TGTGCCAGCGGGGCAGTAGCTAACTATGGCTACACCTTC
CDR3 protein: CASGAVANYGYTF

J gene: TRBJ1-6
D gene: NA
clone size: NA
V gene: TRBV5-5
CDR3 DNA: TGTGCCAGCAGCTTGTTCGGGACCGTGAATTCACCCCTCCACTTT
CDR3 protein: CASSLFGTVNSPLHF

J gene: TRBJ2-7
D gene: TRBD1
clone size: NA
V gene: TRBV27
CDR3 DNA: TGTGCCAGCAGTCCCCGGACAGGGACCTACGAGCAGTACTTC
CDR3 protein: CASSPRTGTYEQYF

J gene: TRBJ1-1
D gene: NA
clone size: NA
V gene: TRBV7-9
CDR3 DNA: TGTGCCAGCAGCTCGCGGACCGCGTCAGCAGGAGGGAACACTGAAGCTTTCTTT
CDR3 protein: CASSSRTASAGGNTEAFF

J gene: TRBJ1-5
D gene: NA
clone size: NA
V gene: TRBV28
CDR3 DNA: TGTGCCAGCAGTTTAGGATTTTCTACGCAGCCCCAGCATTTT
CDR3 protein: CASSLGFSTQPQHF

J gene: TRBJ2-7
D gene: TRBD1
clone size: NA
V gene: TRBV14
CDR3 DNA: TGTGCCAGCAGCCAAGATTGGAGGGGACAGGGAATGTACGAGCAGTACTTC
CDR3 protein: CASSQDWRGQGMYEQYF

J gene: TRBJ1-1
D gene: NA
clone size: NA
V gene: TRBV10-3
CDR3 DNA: TGTGCCATCAGACCGGGACACAATTTGAACACTGAAGCTTTCTTT
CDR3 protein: CAIRPGHNLNTEAFF

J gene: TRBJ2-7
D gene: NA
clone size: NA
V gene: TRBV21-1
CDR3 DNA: TGTGCCAGCAGCAAAGATGGAGGACTAGCGGGGGGAAACTACGAGCAGTACTTC
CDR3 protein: CASSKDGGLAGGNYEQYF

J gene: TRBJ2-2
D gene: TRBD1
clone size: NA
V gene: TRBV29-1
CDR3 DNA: TGCAGCGTTGAAGGATTAGGGACAGGGGGCGACACCGGGGAGCTGTTTTTT
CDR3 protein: CSVEGLGTGGDTGELFF

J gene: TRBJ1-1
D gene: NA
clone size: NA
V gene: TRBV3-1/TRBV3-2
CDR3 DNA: TGTGCCAGCAGCCTACGGGGCGGAGGTCGTGTCTCTGAAGCTTTCTTT
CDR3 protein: CASSLRGGGRVSEAFF

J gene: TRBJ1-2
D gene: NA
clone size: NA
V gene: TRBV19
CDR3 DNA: TGTGCCAGTAGCAGGCTCAAGGACTATGGCTACACCTTC
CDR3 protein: CASSRLKDYGYTF

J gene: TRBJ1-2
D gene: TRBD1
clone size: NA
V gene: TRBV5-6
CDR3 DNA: TGTGCCAGCAGATCCGGGACAGGGGTTAACTATGGCTACACCTTC
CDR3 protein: CASRSGTGVNYGYTF

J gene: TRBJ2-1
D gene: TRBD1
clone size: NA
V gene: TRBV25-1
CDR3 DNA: TGTGCCAGCAGTCCATGGGGGGACAGGGGGTCTGGTGAGCAGTTCTTC
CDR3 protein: CASSPWGDRGSGEQFF

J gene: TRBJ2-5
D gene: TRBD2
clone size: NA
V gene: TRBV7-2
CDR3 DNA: TGTGCCAGCAGCTTTCGGGGGGGGCAAGAGACCCAGTACTTC
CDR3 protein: CASSFRGGQETQYF

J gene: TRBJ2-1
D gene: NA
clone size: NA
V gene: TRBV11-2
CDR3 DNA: TGTGCCAGCAGCTTTCGACGGACGGGCCGCAATGAGCAGTTCTTC
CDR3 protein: CASSFRRTGRNEQFF

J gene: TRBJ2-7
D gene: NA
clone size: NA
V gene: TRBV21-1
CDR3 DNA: TGTGCCAGCAGCAAAAGTTGGACAGGTCTCTCCTACGAGCAGTACTTC
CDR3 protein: CASSKSWTGLSYEQYF

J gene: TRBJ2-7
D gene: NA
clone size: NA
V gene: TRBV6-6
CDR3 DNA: TGTGCCAGCAGTTACTCGTTGACACCTACGAGGCAGTACTTC
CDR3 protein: CASSYSLTPTRQYF

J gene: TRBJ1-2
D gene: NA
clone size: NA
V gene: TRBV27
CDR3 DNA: TGTGCCAGCAAAACTCCGGGTTTCGGCTATGGCTACACCTTC
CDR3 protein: CASKTPGFGYGYTF

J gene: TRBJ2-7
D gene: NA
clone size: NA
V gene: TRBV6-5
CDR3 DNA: TGTGCCAGCAGTTACTCGATTGCGGGCGCCTACGAGCAGTACTTC
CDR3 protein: CASSYSIAGAYEQYF

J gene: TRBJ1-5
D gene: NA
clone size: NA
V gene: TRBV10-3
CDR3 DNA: TGTGCCATCAGTGAGTCGACTCAGGGACAGCCCCAGCATTTT
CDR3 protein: CAISESTQGQPQHF

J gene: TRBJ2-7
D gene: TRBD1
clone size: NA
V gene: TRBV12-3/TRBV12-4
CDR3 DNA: TGTGCCAGCCGACAGACAGGGTCCTACGAGCAGTACTTC
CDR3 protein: CASRQTGSYEQYF

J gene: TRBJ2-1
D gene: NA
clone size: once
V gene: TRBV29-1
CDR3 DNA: TGCAGCGTTGACGACAGCTACAATGAGCAGTTCTTC
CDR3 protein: CSVDDSYNEQFF

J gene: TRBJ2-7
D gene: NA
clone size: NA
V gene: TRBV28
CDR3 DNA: TGTGCCAGCAGTCTCCTGTCCCGGGACATTTACGAGCAGTACTTC
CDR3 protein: CASSLLSRDIYEQYF

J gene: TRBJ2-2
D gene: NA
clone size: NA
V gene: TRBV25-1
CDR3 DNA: TGTGCCAGCAGTGATCATACCCCCACGAGGACCGGGGAGCTGTTTTTT
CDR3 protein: CASSDHTPTRTGELFF

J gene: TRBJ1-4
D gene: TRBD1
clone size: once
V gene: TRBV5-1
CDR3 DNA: TGCGCCAGCAGCTCGGGACAGGGGCAGGAAAAACTGTTTTTT
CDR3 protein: CASSSGQGQEKLFF

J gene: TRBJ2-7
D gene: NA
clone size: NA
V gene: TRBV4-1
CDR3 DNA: TGCGCCAGCAGCTCCGGGACCCCTCTGATCTACGAGCAGTACTTC
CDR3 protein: CASSSGTPLIYEQYF

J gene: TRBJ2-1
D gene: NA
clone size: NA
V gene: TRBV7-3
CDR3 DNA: TGTGCCAGCAGCTGGGGGGAAACTGAGCAGTTCTTC
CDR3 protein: CASSWGETEQFF

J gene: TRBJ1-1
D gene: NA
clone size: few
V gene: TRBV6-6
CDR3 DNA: TGTGCCAGCAGTTACGCCCTGAGGGTTGGTGAAGCTTTCTTT
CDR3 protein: CASSYALRVGEAFF

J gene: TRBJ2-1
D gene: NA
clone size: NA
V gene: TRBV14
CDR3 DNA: TGTGCCAGCAGCCAACCAGGGAGCTCCTACAATGAGCAGTTCTTC
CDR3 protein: CASSQPGSSYNEQFF

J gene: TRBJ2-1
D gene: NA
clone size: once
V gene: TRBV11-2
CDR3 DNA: TGTGCCAGCAGCTTAAACCTTGACAGAGGTGAGCAGTTCTTC
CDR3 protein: CASSLNLDRGEQFF

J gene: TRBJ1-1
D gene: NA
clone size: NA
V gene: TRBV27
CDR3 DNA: TGTGCCAGCAGTTTAGGGGGGAACACTGAAGCTTTCTTT
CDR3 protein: CASSLGGNTEAFF

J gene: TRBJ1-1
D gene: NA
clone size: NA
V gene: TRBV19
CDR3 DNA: TGTGCCAGTATAATGGGGGGTACTGAAGCTTTCTTT
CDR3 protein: CASIMGGTEAFF

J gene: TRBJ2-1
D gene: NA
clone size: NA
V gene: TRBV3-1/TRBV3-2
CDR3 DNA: TGTGCCAGCAGCCCTCTCGGAGGGACCGGCTACAATGAGCAGTTCTTC
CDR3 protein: CASSPLGGTGYNEQFF

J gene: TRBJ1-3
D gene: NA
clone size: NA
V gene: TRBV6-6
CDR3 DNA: TGTGCCAGCAGCCCGACAGGAAATTCTGGAAACACCATATATTTT
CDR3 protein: CASSPTGNSGNTIYF

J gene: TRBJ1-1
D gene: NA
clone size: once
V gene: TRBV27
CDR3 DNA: TGTGCCAGCAGTTTATCGGCGGCAGGGATGACTGAAGCTTTCTTT
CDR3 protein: CASSLSAAGMTEAFF

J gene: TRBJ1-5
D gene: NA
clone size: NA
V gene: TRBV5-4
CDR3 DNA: TGTGCCAGCAGCTTGGGGGGGAGCAATCAGCCCCAGCATTTT
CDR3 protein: CASSLGGSNQPQHF

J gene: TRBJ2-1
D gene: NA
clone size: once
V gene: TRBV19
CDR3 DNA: TGTGCCAGTAGTATAGGGGTAAATGAGCAGTTCTTC
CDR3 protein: CASSIGVNEQFF

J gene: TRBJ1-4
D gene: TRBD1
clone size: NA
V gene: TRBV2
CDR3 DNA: TGTGCCAGCAGGCACCCGGGACAGTCAAACGAAAAACTGTTTTTT
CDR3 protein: CASRHPGQSNEKLFF

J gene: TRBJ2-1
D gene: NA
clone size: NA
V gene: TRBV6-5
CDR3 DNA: TGTGCCAGCAGTTCGTATCAGGAGAAGGAGGAGTTCTTC
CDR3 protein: CASSSYQEKEEFF

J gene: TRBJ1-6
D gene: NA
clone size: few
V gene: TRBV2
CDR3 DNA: TGTGCCAGCAGGACAGGACGAAATTCACCCCTCCACTTT
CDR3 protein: CASRTGRNSPLHF

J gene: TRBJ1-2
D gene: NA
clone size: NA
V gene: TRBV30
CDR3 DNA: TGTGCCTGGAGCCCGACAGCTAACTATGGCTACACCTTC
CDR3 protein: CAWSPTANYGYTF

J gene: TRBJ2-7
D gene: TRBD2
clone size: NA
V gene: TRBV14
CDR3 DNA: TGTGCCAGCAGCTTACTTAGCGGGGGGGCCTGCGAGCAGTACTTC
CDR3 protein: CASSLLSGGACEQYF

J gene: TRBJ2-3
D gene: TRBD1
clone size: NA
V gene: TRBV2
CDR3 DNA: TGTGCCAGCAGCCCTTGGGACAGGGCGGGGTATACGCAGTATTTT
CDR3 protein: CASSPWDRAGYTQYF

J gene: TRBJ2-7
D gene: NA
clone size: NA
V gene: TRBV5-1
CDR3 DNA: TGCGCCAGCAGCTTGGTGGGGGCCCCTGCCTACGAGCAGTACTTC
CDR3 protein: CASSLVGAPAYEQYF

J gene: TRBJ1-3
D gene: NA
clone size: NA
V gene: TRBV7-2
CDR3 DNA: TGTGCCAGCAGCTTCGTAATCTCTGGAAACACCATATATTTT
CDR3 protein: CASSFVISGNTIYF

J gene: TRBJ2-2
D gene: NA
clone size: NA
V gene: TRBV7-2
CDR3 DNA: TGTGCCAGCAGCTATATCCCCGGTGGCGGGGAGCTGTTTTTT
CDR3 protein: CASSYIPGGGELFF